The 8 T cell receptor beta chains reported below all come from one sample, sequenced in a study of patients and donors after allogeneic stem cell transplantation. TCRdb reprocessed the RT-PCR reads via MiXCR and lists one record per CDR3 protein. The data contain approximately 200,000 distinct CDR3 sequences, about 40% of them seen just once; the ten biggest clones take up less than 40%. The sample was blood, either unsorted or a sorted T cell fraction (not recorded which). The receptors derive from a human donor who was either an allogeneic HSCT recipient or a stem cell or donor lymphocyte infusion donor (not recorded which). It is not recorded whose cells these are; they may come from a transplant donor.

This clonotype was counted only a few times. The genes are TRBV6-5 and TRBJ1-1, with D unclear. With 3 bases removed from V and 0 bases from J, the gap between germline ends came to 8 bases. This CDR3 is built from 14 residues. CDR1 and CDR2 from the germline V gene are MNHEY and SVGAGI. The DNA for the CDR3 is TGTGCCAGCAGTTATAAGAGCATGAACACTGAAGCTTTCTTT. This codes for CASSYKSMNTEAFF.

The chain links TRBV25-1 to TRBJ1-1, with a tentative D call TRBD1 (6 bases). V lost 0 bases to trimming and J lost 10 bases, with 12 bases between them. Germline assignment: CDR1 MGHDK and CDR2 SYGVNS. The CDR3 contains 13 residues. The CDR3 loop reads CASSEYETGVAFF. In DNA, the CDR3 is TGTGCCAGCAGTGAATACGAGACAGGAGTAGCTTTCTTT.

This clonotype occurred a few times. The chain carries TRBV6-6 and TRBJ2-1, with 8 bases matching TRBD2. Germline V CDR1 and CDR2: MNHNY, SVGAGI (reference sequence). This CDR3 is 15 amino acids long. With 7 bases clipped from V and 2 bases from J, the junction kept 7 bases outside the gene matches. This chain's CDR3 is CASIRTGGAYNEQFF. CDR3 DNA sequence: TGTGCCAGCATACGTACGGGAGGGGCCTACAATGAGCAGTTCTTC.

The chain recombines TRBV5-1 with TRBJ1-2; D call uncertain. CDR1 and CDR2 from the germline V gene are SGHRS and YFSETQ. The germline V and J ends were trimmed by 3 bases and 3 bases, with 9 bases remaining between them. The length of the CDR3 is 13 residues. The CDR3 loop reads CASSSKPYYGYTF. The CDR3 DNA is TGCGCCAGCAGCTCCAAACCATACTATGGCTACACCTTC.

V gene TRBV6-5 combines with J gene TRBJ1-1; D not certain. The germline V and J ends were trimmed by 4 bases and 8 bases, with 17 bases remaining between them. The CDR3 is 14 residues long. Germline V gene lookup returns CDR1 MNHEY and CDR2 SVGAGI. CDR3 nucleotides: TGTGCCAGCAGTTCGTGGGAGCGGCCGACCGAAGCTTTCTTT. This encodes CASSSWERPTEAFF.

This clonotype came up a few times. V usage is TRBV6-2 or TRBV6-3 and J usage is TRBJ1-2; tentatively, D is TRBD1 (5 bases). Per the germline V gene, CDR1 is MNHEY and CDR2 is SVGEGT. Trimming cost V 3 bases and J 8 bases, with 19 bases left between them. The length of the CDR3 is 15 residues. The CDR3 DNA is TGTGCCAGCAGTTATCCAGGGTTCGATGCTGGCGGCTACACCTTC. Translating gives CASSYPGFDAGGYTF.

This clonotype has just a few counts. The chain joins TRBV5-6 to TRBJ1-1; tentative D call: TRBD1 (6 bases). The germline gives CDR1 SGHDT, CDR2 YYEEEE. V was shortened by 4 bases and J by 3 bases, with 7 bases between the two germline ends. This CDR3 spans 12 amino acids. This CDR3 reads CASSEGDTEAFF. In DNA form, the CDR3 reads TGTGCCAGCAGCGAGGGGGACACTGAAGCTTTCTTT.

The V call is TRBV12-3 or TRBV12-4, the J call TRBJ2-3; 10 nucleotides line up with TRBD2. The CDR3 extends over 17 amino acids. The trim removed 1 base at V and 5 bases at J, leaving 9 bases unmatched. The CDR3 region has the DNA TGTGCCAGCAGTTTAGAAGAGCGGGAGGGCCGGGGAGATACGCAGTATTTT. Its protein is CASSLEEREGRGDTQYF.